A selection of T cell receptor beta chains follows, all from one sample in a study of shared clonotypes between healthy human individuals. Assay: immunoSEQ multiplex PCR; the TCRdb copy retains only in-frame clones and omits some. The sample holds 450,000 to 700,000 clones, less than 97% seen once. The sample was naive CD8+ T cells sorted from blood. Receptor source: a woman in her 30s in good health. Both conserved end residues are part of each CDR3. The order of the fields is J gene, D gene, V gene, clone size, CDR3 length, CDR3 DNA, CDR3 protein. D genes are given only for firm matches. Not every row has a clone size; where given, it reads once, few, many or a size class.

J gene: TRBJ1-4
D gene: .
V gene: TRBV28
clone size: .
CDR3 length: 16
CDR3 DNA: TGTGCCAGCAGTTCGAGGGAAACAACAACTAATGAAAAACTGTTTTTT
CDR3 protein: CASSSRETTTNEKLFF

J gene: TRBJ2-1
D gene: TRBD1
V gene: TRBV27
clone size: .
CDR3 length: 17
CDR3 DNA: TGTGCCAGCAGTTTCGGTGCAGGTGGACAGGCTTACAATGAGCAGTTCTTC
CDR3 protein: CASSFGAGGQAYNEQFF

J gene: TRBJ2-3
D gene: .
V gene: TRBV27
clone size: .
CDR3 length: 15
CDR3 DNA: TGTGCCAGCACCGAAGGGGGAGGAGTCACAGATACGCAGTATTTT
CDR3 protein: CASTEGGGVTDTQYF

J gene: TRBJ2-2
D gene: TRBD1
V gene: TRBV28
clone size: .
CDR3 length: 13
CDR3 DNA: TGTGCCAGCAGCACAGGGGGAACCGGGGAGCTGTTTTTT
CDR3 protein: CASSTGGTGELFF

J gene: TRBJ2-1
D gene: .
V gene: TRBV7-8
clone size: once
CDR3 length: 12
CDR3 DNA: TGTGCCAGCAGCTTAGACTCCAATGAGCAGTTCTTC
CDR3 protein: CASSLDSNEQFF

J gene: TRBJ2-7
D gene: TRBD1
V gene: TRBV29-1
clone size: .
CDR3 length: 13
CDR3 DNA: TGCAGCGCTGAAGGACAGGGGGTAAGCGAGCAGTACTTC
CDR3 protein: CSAEGQGVSEQYF

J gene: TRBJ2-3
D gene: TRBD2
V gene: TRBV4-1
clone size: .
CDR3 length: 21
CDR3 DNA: TGCGCCAGCACGCCAACCCTCCGGGCCGTGACTAGCGGCACTAGCACAGATACGCAGTATTTT
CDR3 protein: CASTPTLRAVTSGTSTDTQYF

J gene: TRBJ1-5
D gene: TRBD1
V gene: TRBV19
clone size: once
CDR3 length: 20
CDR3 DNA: TGTGCCAGTAGTATTTTTATTGCGGACAGGGACCAATATAGCAATCAGCCCCAGCATTTT
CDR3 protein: CASSIFIADRDQYSNQPQHF

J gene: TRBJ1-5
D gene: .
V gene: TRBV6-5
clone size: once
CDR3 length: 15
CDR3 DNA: TGTGCCAGCAGGCCTGGGGAAGGGAGCAATCAGCCCCAGCATTTT
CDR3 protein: CASRPGEGSNQPQHF

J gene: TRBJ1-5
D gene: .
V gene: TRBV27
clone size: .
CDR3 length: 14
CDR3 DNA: TGTGCCAGCAGTTTATTTCAGGGGTCTCAGCCCCAGCATTTT
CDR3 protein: CASSLFQGSQPQHF

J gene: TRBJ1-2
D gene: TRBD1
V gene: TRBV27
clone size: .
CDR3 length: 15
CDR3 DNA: TGTGCCAGCAGTCCGGGACAGGGCCTATACTATGGCTACACCTTC
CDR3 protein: CASSPGQGLYYGYTF

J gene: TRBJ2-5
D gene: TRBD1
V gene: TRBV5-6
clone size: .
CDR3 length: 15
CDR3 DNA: TGTGCCAGCAGCCGGACAGGGGGATCCCAAGAGACCCAGTACTTC
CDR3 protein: CASSRTGGSQETQYF

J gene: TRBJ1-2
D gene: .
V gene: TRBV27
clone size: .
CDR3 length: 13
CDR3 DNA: TGTGCCAGCAGCCTCGGATCTACCTATGGCTACACCTTC
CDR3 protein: CASSLGSTYGYTF

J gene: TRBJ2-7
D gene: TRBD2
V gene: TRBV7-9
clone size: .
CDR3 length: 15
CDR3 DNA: TGTGCCAGCAGCTGGGGACTAGCGGGGAGAGGCGAGCAGTACTTC
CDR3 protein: CASSWGLAGRGEQYF

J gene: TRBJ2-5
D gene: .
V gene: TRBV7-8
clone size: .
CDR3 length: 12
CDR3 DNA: TGTGCCAGCAGCTTAGAAGGGGTGACCCAGTACTTC
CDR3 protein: CASSLEGVTQYF

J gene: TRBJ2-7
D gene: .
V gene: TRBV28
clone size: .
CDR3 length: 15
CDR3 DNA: TGTGCCAGCAGACCAAGACAGACCCAACGCTACGAGCAGTACTTC
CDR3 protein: CASRPRQTQRYEQYF

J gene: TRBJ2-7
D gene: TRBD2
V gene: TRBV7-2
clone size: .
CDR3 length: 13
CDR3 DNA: TGTGCCAGCAGCCGGGGGGGACCCTACGAGCAGTACTTC
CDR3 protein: CASSRGGPYEQYF

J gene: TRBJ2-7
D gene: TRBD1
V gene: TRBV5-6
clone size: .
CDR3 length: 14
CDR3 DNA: TGTGCCAGCACCTCCGGGACAGGGTTGTACGAGCAGTACTTC
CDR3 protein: CASTSGTGLYEQYF

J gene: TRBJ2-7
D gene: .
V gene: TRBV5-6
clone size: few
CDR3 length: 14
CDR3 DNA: TGTGCCAGCAGCTTGGGAGACCCCTCCTACGAGCAGTACTTC
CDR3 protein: CASSLGDPSYEQYF

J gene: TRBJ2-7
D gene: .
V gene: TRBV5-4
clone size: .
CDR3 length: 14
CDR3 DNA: TGTGCCAGCATGGAGGGACCGCCTTCCTACGAGCAGTACTTC
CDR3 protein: CASMEGPPSYEQYF

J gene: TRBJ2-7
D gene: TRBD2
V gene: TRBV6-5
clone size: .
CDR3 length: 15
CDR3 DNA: TGTGCCAGCAGTTCGCATGGGAGGGTAACCTACGAGCAGTACTTC
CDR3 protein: CASSSHGRVTYEQYF

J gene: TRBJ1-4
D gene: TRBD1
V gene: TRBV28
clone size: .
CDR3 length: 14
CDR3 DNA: TGTGCCAGCAGCATTACAGGGGGGGATGAAAAACTGTTTTTT
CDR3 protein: CASSITGGDEKLFF

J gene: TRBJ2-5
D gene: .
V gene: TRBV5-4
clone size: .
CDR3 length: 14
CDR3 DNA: TGTGCCAGCAGCTTAGGACGGACCCAAGAGACCCAGTACTTC
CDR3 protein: CASSLGRTQETQYF

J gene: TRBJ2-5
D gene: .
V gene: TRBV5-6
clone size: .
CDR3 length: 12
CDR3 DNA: TGTGCCAGCAGCAGGATAGGGGAGACCCAGTACTTC
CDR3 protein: CASSRIGETQYF

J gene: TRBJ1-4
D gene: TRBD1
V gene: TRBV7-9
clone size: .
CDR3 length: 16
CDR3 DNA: TGTGCCAGCAGCTGGACAGGGACGGCAACTAATGAAAAACTGTTTTTT
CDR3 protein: CASSWTGTATNEKLFF

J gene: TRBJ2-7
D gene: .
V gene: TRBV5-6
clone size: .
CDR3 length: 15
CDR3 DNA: TGTGCCAGCAGGGGTGGATACGAGGGGCCCTACGAGCAGTACTTC
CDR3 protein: CASRGGYEGPYEQYF

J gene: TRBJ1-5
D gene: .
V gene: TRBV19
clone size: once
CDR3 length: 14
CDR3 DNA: TGTGCCAGGGGGGGGACGCAGATTAATCAGCCCCAGCATTTT
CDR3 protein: CARGGTQINQPQHF

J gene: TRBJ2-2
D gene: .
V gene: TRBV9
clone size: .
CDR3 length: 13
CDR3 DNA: TGTGCCAGCAGCGGAGGACTAACCGGGGAGCTGTTTTTT
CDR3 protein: CASSGGLTGELFF

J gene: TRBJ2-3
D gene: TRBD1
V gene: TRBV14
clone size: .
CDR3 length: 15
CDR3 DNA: TGTGCCAGCAGCCGCGGACAGGCCAGCACAGATACGCAGTATTTT
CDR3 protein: CASSRGQASTDTQYF

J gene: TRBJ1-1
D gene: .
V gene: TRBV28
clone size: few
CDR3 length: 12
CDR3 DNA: TGTGCCAGCAGTCTCGGTTACACTGAAGCTTTCTTT
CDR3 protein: CASSLGYTEAFF

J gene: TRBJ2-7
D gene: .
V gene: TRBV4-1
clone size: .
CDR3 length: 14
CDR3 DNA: TGCGCCAGCAGCCGGGTACGGGGCGGCTCCGAGCAGTACTTC
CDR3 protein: CASSRVRGGSEQYF

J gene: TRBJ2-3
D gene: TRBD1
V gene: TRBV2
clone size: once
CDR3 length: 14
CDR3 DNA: TGTGCCGCATTACACAGGGGTCAGCCAGATACGCAGTATTTT
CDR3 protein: CAALHRGQPDTQYF

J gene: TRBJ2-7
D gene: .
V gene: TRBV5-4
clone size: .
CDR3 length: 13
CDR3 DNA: TGTGCCAGCAGCCAGGGGGGTCCCTACGAGCAGTACTTC
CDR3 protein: CASSQGGPYEQYF

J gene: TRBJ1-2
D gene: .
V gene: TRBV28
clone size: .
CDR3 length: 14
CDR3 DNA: TGTGCCAGCAGCCTTAAGGAGCGGACCTATGGCTACACCTTC
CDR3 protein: CASSLKERTYGYTF

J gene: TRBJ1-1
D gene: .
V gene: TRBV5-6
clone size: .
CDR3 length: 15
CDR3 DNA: TGTGCCAGCAGCTTGGCCATGGCCGGGAACACTGAAGCTTTCTTT
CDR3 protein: CASSLAMAGNTEAFF

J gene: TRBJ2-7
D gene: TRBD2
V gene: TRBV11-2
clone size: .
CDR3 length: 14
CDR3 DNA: TGTGCCAGCAATGAAGCGGGAGACTTCTACGAGCAGTACTTC
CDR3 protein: CASNEAGDFYEQYF

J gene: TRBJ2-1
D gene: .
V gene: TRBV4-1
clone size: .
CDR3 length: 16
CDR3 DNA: TGCGCCAGCAGCCAAAGGGGGGGGGATTTTTACAATGAGCAGTTCTTC
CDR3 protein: CASSQRGGDFYNEQFF

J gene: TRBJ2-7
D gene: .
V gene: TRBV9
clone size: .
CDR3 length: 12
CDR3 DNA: TGTGCCAGCAACGGACAGAATTACGAGCAGTACTTC
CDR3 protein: CASNGQNYEQYF

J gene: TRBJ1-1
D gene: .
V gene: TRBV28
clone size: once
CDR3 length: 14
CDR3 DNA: TGTGCCAGCAGTTTTTGGAGCACGAACACTGAAGCTTTCTTT
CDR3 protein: CASSFWSTNTEAFF

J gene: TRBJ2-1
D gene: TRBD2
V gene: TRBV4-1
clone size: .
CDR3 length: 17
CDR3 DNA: TGCGCCAGCAGCCGCCCTGAGGGGACTAGCGGGAGAAATGAGCAGTTCTTC
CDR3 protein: CASSRPEGTSGRNEQFF

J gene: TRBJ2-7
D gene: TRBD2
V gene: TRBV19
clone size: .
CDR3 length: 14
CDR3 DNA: TGTGCCAGTAGTGGGGGACTAGCGGGCTACGAGCAGTACTTC
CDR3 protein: CASSGGLAGYEQYF

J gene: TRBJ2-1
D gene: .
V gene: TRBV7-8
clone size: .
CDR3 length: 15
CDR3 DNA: TGTGCCAGCAGCTTAGTTGTTTTGGGCAACAATGAGCAGTTCTTC
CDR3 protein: CASSLVVLGNNEQFF

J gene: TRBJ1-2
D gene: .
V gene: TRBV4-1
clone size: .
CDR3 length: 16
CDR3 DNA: TGCGCCAGCAGCCAGGGGATCTTATCGGGCCCCTATGGCTACACCTTC
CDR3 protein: CASSQGILSGPYGYTF

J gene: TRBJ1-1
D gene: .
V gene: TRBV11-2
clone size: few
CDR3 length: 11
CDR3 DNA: TGTGCCAGCAGCTTGAACACTGAAGCTTTCTTT
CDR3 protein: CASSLNTEAFF

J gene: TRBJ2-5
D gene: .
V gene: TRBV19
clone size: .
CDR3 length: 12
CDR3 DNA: TGTGCCAGTAGTATTGGGAGGGAGACCCAGTACTTC
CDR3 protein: CASSIGRETQYF

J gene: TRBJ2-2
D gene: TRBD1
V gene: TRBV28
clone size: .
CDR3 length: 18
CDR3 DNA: TGTGCCAGCAGTTTTGAGACAGGGTCTTATTCGAACACCGGGGAGCTGTTTTTT
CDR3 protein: CASSFETGSYSNTGELFF

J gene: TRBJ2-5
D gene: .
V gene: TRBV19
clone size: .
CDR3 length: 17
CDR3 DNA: TGTGCCAGTAGTATTCAGTGGCAGGGGCTATCCCAAGAGACCCAGTACTTC
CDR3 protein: CASSIQWQGLSQETQYF

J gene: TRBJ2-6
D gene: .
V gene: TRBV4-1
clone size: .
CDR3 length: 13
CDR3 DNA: TGCGCCAGCAGCTCCTCTGGGGCCAACGTCCTGACTTTC
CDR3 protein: CASSSSGANVLTF

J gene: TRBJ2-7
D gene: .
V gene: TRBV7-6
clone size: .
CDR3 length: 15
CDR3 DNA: TGTGCCAGCAGCTTAGCTCCGGGATCCACCTACGAGCAGTACTTC
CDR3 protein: CASSLAPGSTYEQYF

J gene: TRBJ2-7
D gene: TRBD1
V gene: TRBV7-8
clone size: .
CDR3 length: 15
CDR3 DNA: TGTGCCAGCAGCGACAGGGGGCTTAGCTCCTACGAGCAGTACTTC
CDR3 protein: CASSDRGLSSYEQYF

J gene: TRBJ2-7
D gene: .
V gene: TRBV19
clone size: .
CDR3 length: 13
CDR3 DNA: TGTGCCAGTAGTCCGGGGGGCCTAGGGGAGCAGTACTTC
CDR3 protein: CASSPGGLGEQYF

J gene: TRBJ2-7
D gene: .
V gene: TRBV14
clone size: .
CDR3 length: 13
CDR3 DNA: TGTGCCAGCAGCCAAGCCCCTTCCTACGAGCAGTACTTC
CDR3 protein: CASSQAPSYEQYF

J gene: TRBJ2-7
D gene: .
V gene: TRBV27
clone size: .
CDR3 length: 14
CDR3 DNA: TGTGCCAGCAGTTTGCGTCCCGTCTCGCGGGAGCAGTACTTC
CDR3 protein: CASSLRPVSREQYF

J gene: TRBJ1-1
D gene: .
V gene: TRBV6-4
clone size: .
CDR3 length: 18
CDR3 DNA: TGTGCCAGCAGTGGGCGCCATGGAGGGCAGGGTAAGAACACTGAAGCTTTCTTT
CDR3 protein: CASSGRHGGQGKNTEAFF

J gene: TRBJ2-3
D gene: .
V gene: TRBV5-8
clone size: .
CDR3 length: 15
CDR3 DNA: TGTGCCAGCAGCTTCACCGGGGGCGGCACAGATACGCAGTATTTT
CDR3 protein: CASSFTGGGTDTQYF

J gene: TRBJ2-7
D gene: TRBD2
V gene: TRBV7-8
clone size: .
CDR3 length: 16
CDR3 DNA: TGTGCCAGCAGCTCAGTAGCGGGAGGCATACCCTACGAGCAGTACTTC
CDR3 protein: CASSSVAGGIPYEQYF

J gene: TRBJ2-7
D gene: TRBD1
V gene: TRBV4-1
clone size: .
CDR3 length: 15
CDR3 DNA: TGCGCCAGCAGCCCGAGGGACAGGGGCTCCTACGAGCAGTACTTC
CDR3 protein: CASSPRDRGSYEQYF

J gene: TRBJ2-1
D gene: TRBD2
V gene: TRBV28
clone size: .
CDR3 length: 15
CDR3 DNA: TGTGCCAGCAGTGCACTAGCGGGCATCTACAATGAGCAGTTCTTC
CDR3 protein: CASSALAGIYNEQFF

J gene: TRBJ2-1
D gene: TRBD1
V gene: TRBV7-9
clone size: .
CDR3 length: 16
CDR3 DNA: TGTGCCAGCAGCTCTATGGGACAGGGAAAGTACAATGAGCAGTTCTTC
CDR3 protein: CASSSMGQGKYNEQFF

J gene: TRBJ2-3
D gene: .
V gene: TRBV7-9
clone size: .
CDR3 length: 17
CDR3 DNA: TGTGCCAGCAGCTTAGATGTGGGGCTAGACCGCCGAGATACGCAGTATTTT
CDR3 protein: CASSLDVGLDRRDTQYF